Shown below are 15 T cell receptor beta chains from a single sample sequenced in a study of immune cell composition in non-small cell lung cancer. Sequenced by immunoSEQ multiplex PCR; TCRdb stores in-frame clones only, minus some. Here the sample spans several thousand clones, about 70% being singletons. Normal lung was taken at the farthest possible site, at least 3 cm from tumour. The source material was non-adjacent lung tissue. The source is a human donor with non-small cell lung cancer.

This clone was counted between two and nine times. The rearrangement uses TRBV4-3 and TRBJ1-2; TRBD1 might be the D (5 bases). Germline CDR1 reads LGHNA; CDR2 reads YSLEER. The CDR3 spans 15 residues. With 0 bases removed from V and 6 bases from J, the gap between germline ends came to 14 bases. The CDR3 spells CASSQEEGRVNGYTF. CDR3 DNA sequence: TGCGCCAGCAGCCAAGAGGAGGGGCGAGTGAATGGCTACACCTTC.

This sequence joins TRBV18 and TRBJ2-3, with D tentatively TRBD1 (5 bases). The CDR3 consists of 16 residues. Germline V gives CDR1 KGHSH, CDR2 LQKENI. The V end was cut by 3 bases, the J end by 4 bases, with 17 bases between. The CDR3 loop is CASSPPGLSGPDTQYF. The CDR3 DNA follows: TGTGCCAGCTCACCCCCCGGGCTCTCAGGGCCAGATACGCAGTATTTT. The full variable domain, completed using reference TRBV18 and TRBJ2-3, is NAGVMQNPRHLVRRRGQEARLRCSPMKGHSHVYWYRQLPEEGLKFMVYLQKENIIDESGMPKERFSAEFPKEGPSILRIQQVVRGDSAAYFCASSPPGLSGPDTQYFGPGTRLTVL.

This chain joins TRBV15 and TRBJ1-2, with TRBD1 as a possible D gene (6 bases). V lost 0 bases and J 8 bases, leaving 16 bases between the germline ends. This CDR3 is built from 15 residues. Germline V gene lookup returns CDR1 LNHNV and CDR2 YYDKDF (reference sequence). CDR3 amino acids: CATSRDSATGHGYTF. CDR3 DNA: TGTGCCACCAGCAGAGATAGTGCGACAGGCCACGGCTACACCTTC.

The chain couples TRBV18 to TRBJ2-1, with 9 bases fitting TRBD1. Germline CDR1 is KGHSH and CDR2 is LQKENI. The CDR3 has 18 amino acids. The trim removed 3 bases at V and 0 bases at J, leaving 9 bases unmatched. The CDR3 here is CASSPKAPGQGSYNEQFF. The CDR3 coding sequence is TGTGCCAGCTCACCTAAAGCTCCGGGACAGGGCTCCTACAATGAGCAGTTCTTC.

This CDR3 is CASSPSLLRGKETQYF. The CDR3 DNA reads TGCGCCAGCAGTCCCTCCCTACTAAGAGGGAAAGAGACCCAGTACTTC. The V gene is TRBV10-1, the J gene TRBJ2-5, with D tentatively TRBD2 (5 bases). CDR1 and CDR2 (germline): WNHNN, SYGVQD (reference sequence). The CDR3 has 16 residues. V lost 5 bases and J lost 3, with 19 bases in between.

V gene TRBV5-6 combines with J gene TRBJ1-2; perhaps TRBD1 as D (6 bases). Trimming removed 1 base at V and 2 bases at J, with 9 bases between. The CDR3 contains 14 residues. Germline V CDR1 and CDR2: SGHDT, YYEEEE. The CDR3 spells CASSLLDRNYGYTF. CDR3 DNA: TGTGCCAGCAGCTTGTTGGACAGAAACTATGGCTACACCTTC. The variable domain in full, with the rest retrieved from reference TRBV5-6 and TRBJ1-2, is DAGVTQSPTHLIKTRGQQVTLRCSPKSGHDTVSWYQQALGQGPQFIFQYYEEEERQRGNFPDRFSGHQFPNYSSELNVNALLLGDSALYLCASSLLDRNYGYTFGSGTRLTVV.

This chain connects TRBV29-1 to TRBJ2-7; no clear D. V lost 4 bases and J lost 3, with 10 bases in between. This CDR3 has 12 amino acids. The V gene's germline CDR1 is SQVTM and CDR2 ANQGSEA. In DNA, the CDR3 is TGCAGCGTTGGAACAGATTACTACGAGCAGTACTTC. It is translated as CSVGTDYYEQYF.

This chain links TRBV7-2 with TRBJ2-3; 14 bases are shared with TRBD2. V lost 4 bases, J lost 1 base, and 4 bases stayed unmatched. CDR1 is SGHTA, CDR2 FQGNSA, per germline. This CDR3 has 17 residues. The CDR3 is CASSSRLAGGRTDTQYF. The CDR3 region has the DNA TGTGCCAGCAGCTCCCGACTAGCGGGGGGGCGCACAGATACGCAGTATTTT.

The chain uses TRBV4-2 and TRBJ2-7; a weak D match, TRBD1 (7 bases). CDR1 LGHNA and CDR2 YNFKEQ come from the germline V gene. The CDR3 spans 15 residues. V lost 5 bases and J lost 0, with 14 bases in between. The CDR3 loop reads CASSLRQGGSYEQYF. CDR3 bases: TGTGCCAGCAGCTTGCGACAGGGAGGCTCCTACGAGCAGTACTTC.

The rearrangement joins TRBV2 to TRBJ2-3; tentatively, D is TRBD2 (5 bases). There are 13 residues in the CDR3. V was pared by 7 bases and J by 2 bases, with 10 bases between. CDR1 and CDR2 from the germline V gene are SNHLY and FYNNEI. Here the CDR3 DNA reads TGTGCCAGCAACAGTGACTACACAGATACGCAGTATTTT. It is translated as CASNSDYTDTQYF.

The chain couples TRBV6-5 to TRBJ2-7; TRBD1 aligns across 8 bases. This CDR3 comprises 13 residues. CDR1 and CDR2 from the germline V gene are MNHEY and SVGAGI. After removal of 6 bases from V and 6 bases from J, the junction contained 7 bases not matched to a gene. The CDR3 is CASRQQGVGEQYF. The CDR3 nucleotides are TGTGCCAGCAGGCAACAGGGGGTCGGCGAGCAGTACTTC.

The chain links TRBV9 to TRBJ2-7, with D perhaps TRBD2 (6 bases). This CDR3 is 14 amino acids long. Germline assignment: CDR1 SGDLS and CDR2 YYNGEE. The V end lost 0 bases, the J end lost 2 bases, and 9 bases lay between the germline ends. CDR3 in amino acids: CASSVGSGTYEQYF. DNA of the CDR3: TGTGCCAGCAGCGTAGGTAGCGGTACCTACGAGCAGTACTTC. The entire variable domain, with the rest obtained from reference TRBV9 and TRBJ2-7, is as follows: DSGVTQTPKHLITATGQRVTLRCSPRSGDLSVYWYQQSLDQGLQFLIQYYNGEERAKGNILERFSAQQFPDLHSELNLSSLELGDSALYFCASSVGSGTYEQYFGPGTRLTVT.

The chain is built from TRBV28 and TRBJ2-4; D remains unclear. Trimming took 6 bases from V and 7 from J, leaving 10 bases between them. This CDR3 is 12 amino acids long. CDR1 and CDR2 from the germline V gene are MDHEN and SYDVKM. The CDR3 protein is CASRAGSNIQYF. The CDR3 bases are TGTGCCAGCAGGGCCGGGTCCAACATTCAGTACTTC.

J is TRBJ2-5 and V is TRBV4-2, with TRBD2 matching 11 bases. The DNA end is a closer match to TRBJ2-7, so the J assignment may be wrong. The CDR3 covers 16 residues. The germline CDR1 and CDR2 sequences are LGHNA and YNFKEQ. In DNA form, the CDR3 reads TGTGCCAGCAGCCACGTACTAGCGGGAGATCCCTACGAGCAGTACTTC. Translating it yields CASSHVLAGDPYEQYF.

The chain joins TRBV5-1 to TRBJ2-1, with TRBD2 matching over 8 bases. V dropped 6 bases and J dropped 5; count of bases not matched to a gene: 10. Germline CDR1 SGHRS, CDR2 YFSETQ. The CDR3 is 15 residues long. CDR3 amino acids: CASTYSGAHNNEQFF. Written as DNA, the CDR3 is TGCGCCAGCACCTATAGCGGGGCCCATAACAATGAGCAGTTCTTC.